These 15 T cell receptor beta chains were sequenced from one sample in a study of blood T cell repertoires in COVID-19. The method was immunoSEQ multiplex PCR; TCRdb's version includes in-frame clones alone and lacks a portion of them. The sample has roughly 250,000 clones, about 88% seen once. Input material: peripheral blood. These TCRs come from a man aged 60 to 69 who had recovered from COVID-19.

The gene calls are TRBV7-9 and TRBJ2-1, with 12 nucleotides matching TRBD2. The CDR3 extends over 16 amino acids. Germline values: CDR1 SEHNR, CDR2 FQNEAQ (reference sequence). The ends lost 5 bases at V and 2 bases at J; junction bases unmatched: 4. DNA for the CDR3: TGTGCCAGCAGCAGCCCTAGCGGGGGGGCCTACAATGAGCAGTTCTTC. This sequence encodes CASSSPSGGAYNEQFF.

The rearrangement links TRBV7-2 to TRBJ1-1, with TRBD1 identical over 9 bases. Germline CDR1 and CDR2: SGHTA and FQGNSA. The CDR3 covers 18 residues. V lost 5 bases and J lost 5; bases outside the gene matches: 18. DNA of the CDR3: TGTGCCAGCAGCCCCCGAACCGGGACAGGGCGTCGAGGAACTGAAGCTTTCTTT. Translation gives CASSPRTGTGRRGTEAFF.

The gene calls are TRBV27 and TRBJ2-1; 11 bases are a match to TRBD2. V lost 5 bases to trimming and J lost 7 bases; unmatched junction nucleotides: 13. This CDR3 contains 17 residues. The germline V gene has CDR1 MNHEY and CDR2 SMNVEV (reference sequence). CDR3 bases: TGTGCCAGCAGTGCTCCACTAGCGGGGGTTGTCTGGAATGAGCAGTTCTTC. This translates into CASSAPLAGVVWNEQFF.

The chain has TRBV5-5 and TRBJ2-5; D gene unclear. The germline CDR1 and CDR2 sequences are SGHKS and YYEKEE (reference sequence). Trimming cost V 2 bases and J 2 bases, with 4 bases left between them. CDR3 size: 12 residues. The CDR3: CASSFPQETQYF. The DNA of the CDR3 is TGTGCCAGCAGCTTCCCACAAGAGACCCAGTACTTC.

The gene calls are TRBV5-8 and TRBJ2-5; 8 positions agree with TRBD1. The CDR3 totals 15 residues. J lost 2 bases, V lost 6 bases, and 9 bases had no gene match. Looked up from germline, CDR1 is SGHTS and CDR2 is YDEGEE. CDR3 protein: CASNGAGQGQETQYF. CDR3 bases: TGTGCCAGCAACGGAGCTGGACAGGGTCAAGAGACCCAGTACTTC.

The rearrangement links TRBV2 to TRBJ1-3; D is undetermined. V dropped 0 bases and J dropped 2 bases, with 8 bases sitting between them. The CDR3 covers 15 residues. Germline CDR1 reads SNHLY; CDR2 reads FYNNEI. CDR3: CASSEAGVPGNTIYF. CDR3 DNA: TGTGCCAGCAGTGAAGCCGGGGTACCTGGAAACACCATATATTTT.

The CDR3 loop is CASRRGTGTLNTEAFF. In nucleotides, the CDR3 is TGTGCCAGCAGGCGTGGGACAGGGACCTTGAACACTGAAGCTTTCTTT. The V call is TRBV27, the J call TRBJ1-1; 9 bases agree with TRBD1. The germline V gene has CDR1 MNHEY and CDR2 SMNVEV (reference sequence). The CDR3 length is 16 residues. Trimming cost V 6 bases and J 0 bases; bases outside gene matches: 8.

The chain employs TRBV9 and TRBJ2-1, with 15 bases identical to TRBD2. The J segment lost 6 bases and the V segment lost 0 bases, leaving 1 base of the junction unmatched. The germline V gene encodes CDR1 SGDLS and CDR2 YYNGEE. CDR3 size: 16 residues. This CDR3 reads CASSVEGLAGGNEQFF. CDR3 sequence (DNA): TGTGCCAGCAGCGTAGAGGGACTAGCGGGGGGCAATGAGCAGTTCTTC.

The chain combines TRBV5-6 with TRBJ1-2, with no clear D. The CDR3 has 13 amino acids. The V and J ends lost 0 bases and 2 bases respectively, with 5 bases between them. Germline V gene data show CDR1 as SGHDT and CDR2 as YYEEEE. The CDR3 loop is CASSLGRNYGYTF. The CDR3 DNA reads as TGTGCCAGCAGCTTGGGGCGGAACTATGGCTACACCTTC.

Points on this clone: At one of its ends the junction is not consistent with the germline gene, which may arise from a read error. This chain connects TRBV7-2 to TRBJ1-5; 7 bases are a match to TRBD1. CDR3 size: 15 residues. Germline-derived CDR1 and CDR2 are SGHTA and FQGNSA. CDR3 sequence (DNA): TGTGCCAGCAGCCTGTGGACAGGATTCAATGAGCCCCAGCATTTT. It yields the protein CASSLWTGFNEPQHF.

The V call is TRBV19, the J call TRBJ1-1; 9 bases are a match to TRBD1. CDR1 is LNHDA and CDR2 is SQIVND in the germline V gene (reference sequence). The CDR3 runs 15 residues. V lost 6 bases and J lost 1; bases outside the gene matches: 6. This CDR3 is CASSRQGQGNTEAFF. For the CDR3, the DNA is TGTGCCAGTAGCCGGCAGGGACAGGGGAACACTGAAGCTTTCTTT.

This sequence joins TRBV20-1 and TRBJ2-7; D is perhaps TRBD1 (6 bases). The V and J ends lost 3 bases and 5 bases respectively, with 17 bases between them. CDR3 length: 14 residues. Germline CDR1 is DFQATT and CDR2 is SNEGSKA (reference sequence). The CDR3 bases are TGCAGTGCTAGTCTGGGGATCCCAGGGGACGAGCAGTACTTC. Its protein product is CSASLGIPGDEQYF.

The genes are TRBV19 and TRBJ1-6; unclear D gene. There are 17 residues in the CDR3. V was pared by 5 bases and J by 0 bases, with 14 bases between. In germline, CDR1 is LNHDA, CDR2 SQIVND (reference sequence). CDR3 amino acids: CASSVKTGSSYNSPLHF. CDR3 sequence (DNA): TGTGCCAGTAGTGTCAAGACTGGGAGCTCCTATAATTCACCCCTCCACTTT.

The chain couples TRBV18 to TRBJ2-5; the match to TRBD2 covers 9 bases. The V and J ends lost 4 bases and 2 bases, in that order; junction bases with no gene match: 2. Germline assignment: CDR1 KGHSH and CDR2 LQKENI. The CDR3 covers 14 residues. The CDR3 DNA follows: TGTGCCAGCTCACTTAGCGGGGGTCAAGAGACCCAGTACTTC. Protein sequence: CASSLSGGQETQYF.

The rearrangement links TRBV3-1 (or the pseudogene TRBV3-2) to TRBJ2-3, with D possibly TRBD2 on 5 matching bases. Trimming stripped 0 bases from V and 5 bases from J, with 21 bases between. The germline CDR1 and CDR2 sequences are LGHDT and YNNKEL (reference sequence). The length of the CDR3 is 18 residues. The CDR3 sequence: CASSQDPSSWGERDTQYF. In DNA, the CDR3 is TGTGCCAGCAGCCAAGATCCCTCTAGTTGGGGAGAGAGAGATACGCAGTATTTT.